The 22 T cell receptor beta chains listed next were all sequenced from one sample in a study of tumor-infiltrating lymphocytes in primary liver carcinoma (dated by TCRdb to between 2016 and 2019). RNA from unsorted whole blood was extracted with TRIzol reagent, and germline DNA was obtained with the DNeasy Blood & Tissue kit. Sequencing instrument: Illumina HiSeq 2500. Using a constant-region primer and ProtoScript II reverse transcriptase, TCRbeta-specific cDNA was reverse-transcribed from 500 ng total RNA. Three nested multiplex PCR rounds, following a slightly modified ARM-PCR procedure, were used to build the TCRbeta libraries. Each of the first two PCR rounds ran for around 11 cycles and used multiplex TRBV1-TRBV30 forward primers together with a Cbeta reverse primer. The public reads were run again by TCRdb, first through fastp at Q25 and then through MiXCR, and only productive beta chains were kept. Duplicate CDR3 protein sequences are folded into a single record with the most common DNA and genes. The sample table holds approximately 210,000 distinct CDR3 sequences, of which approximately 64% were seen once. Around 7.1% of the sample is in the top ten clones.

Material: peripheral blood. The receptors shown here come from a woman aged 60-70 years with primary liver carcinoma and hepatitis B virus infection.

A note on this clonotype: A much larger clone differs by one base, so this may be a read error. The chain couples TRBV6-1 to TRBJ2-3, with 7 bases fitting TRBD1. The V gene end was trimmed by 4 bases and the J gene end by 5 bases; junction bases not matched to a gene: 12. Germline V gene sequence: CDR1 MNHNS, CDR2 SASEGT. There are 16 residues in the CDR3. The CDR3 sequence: CASSASGTEKGDTQYF. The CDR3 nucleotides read TGTGCCAGCAGTGCATCCGGGACAGAGAAGGGAGATACGCAGTATTTT.

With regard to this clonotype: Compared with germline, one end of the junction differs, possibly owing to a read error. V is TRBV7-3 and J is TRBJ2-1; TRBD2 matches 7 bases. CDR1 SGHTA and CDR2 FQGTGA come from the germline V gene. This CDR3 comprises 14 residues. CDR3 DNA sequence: TGTGCCAGCAGCGTCGTAGCGGGCGACAATGAGCAGCTCTTC. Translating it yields CASSVVAGDNEQLF.

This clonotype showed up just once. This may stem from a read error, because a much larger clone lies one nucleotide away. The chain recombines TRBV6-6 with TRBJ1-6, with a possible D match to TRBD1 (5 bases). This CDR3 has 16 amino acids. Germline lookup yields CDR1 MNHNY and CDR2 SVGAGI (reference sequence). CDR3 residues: CANSIRGGYEGSPLHF. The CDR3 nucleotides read TGTGCCAACAGTATACGCGGTGGTTATGAGGGGTCACCCCTCCACTTT.

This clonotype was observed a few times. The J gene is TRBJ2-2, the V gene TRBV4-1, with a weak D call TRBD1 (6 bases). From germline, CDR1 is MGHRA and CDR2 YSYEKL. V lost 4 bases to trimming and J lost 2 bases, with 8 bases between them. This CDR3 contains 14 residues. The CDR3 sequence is CASSRGQNTGELFF. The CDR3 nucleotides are TGCGCCAGCAGCCGGGGACAAAACACCGGGGAGCTGTTTTTT.

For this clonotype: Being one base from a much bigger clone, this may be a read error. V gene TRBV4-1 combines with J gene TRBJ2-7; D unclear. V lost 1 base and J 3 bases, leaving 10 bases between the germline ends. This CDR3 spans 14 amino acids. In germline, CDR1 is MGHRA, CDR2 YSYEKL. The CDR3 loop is CASSQGATLYEQYF. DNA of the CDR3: TGCGCCAGCAGCCAAGGGGCTACACTCTACGAGCAGTACTTC.

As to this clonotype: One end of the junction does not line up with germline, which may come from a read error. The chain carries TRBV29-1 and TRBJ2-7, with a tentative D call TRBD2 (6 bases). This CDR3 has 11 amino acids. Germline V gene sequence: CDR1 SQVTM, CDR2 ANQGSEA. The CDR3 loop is CSVAGRGERYF. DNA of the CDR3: TGCAGTGTTGCGGGGCGAGGTGAGCGGTACTTC.

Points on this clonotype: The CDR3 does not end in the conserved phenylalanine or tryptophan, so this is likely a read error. The CDR3: CASKRASGSPEQYC. CDR3 coding DNA: TGTGCCAGCAAACGGGCTAGCGGGAGTCCCGAGCAGTACTGC. The chain links TRBV6-5 to TRBJ2-7; 10 bases are shared with TRBD2. The CDR3 runs 14 residues. With 7 bases clipped from V and 6 bases from J, the junction kept 9 bases outside the gene matches. Per the germline V gene, CDR1 is MNHEY and CDR2 is SVGAGI.

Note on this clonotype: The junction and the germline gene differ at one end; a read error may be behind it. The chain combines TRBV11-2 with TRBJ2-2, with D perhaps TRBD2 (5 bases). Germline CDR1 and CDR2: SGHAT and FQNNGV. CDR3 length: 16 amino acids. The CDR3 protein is CASSHTQRSNTGEPFF. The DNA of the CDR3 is TGTGCCAGCAGCCATACACAGAGATCGAACACCGGGGAGCCGTTTTTT.

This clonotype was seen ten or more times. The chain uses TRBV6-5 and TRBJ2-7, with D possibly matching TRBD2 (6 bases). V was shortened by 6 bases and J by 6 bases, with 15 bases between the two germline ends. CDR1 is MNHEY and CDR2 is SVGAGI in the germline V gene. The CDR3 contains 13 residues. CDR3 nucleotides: TGTGCCAGCAGCTCTCCGTGGAGGGGCGAGCAGTACTTC. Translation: CASSSPWRGEQYF.

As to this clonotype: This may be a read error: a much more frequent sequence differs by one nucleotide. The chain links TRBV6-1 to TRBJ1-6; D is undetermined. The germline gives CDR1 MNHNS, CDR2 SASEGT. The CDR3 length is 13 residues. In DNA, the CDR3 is TGTGCCAGTAGTGAGGGTTTTGATCCACCCCTCCACTTT. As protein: CASSEGFDPPLHF.

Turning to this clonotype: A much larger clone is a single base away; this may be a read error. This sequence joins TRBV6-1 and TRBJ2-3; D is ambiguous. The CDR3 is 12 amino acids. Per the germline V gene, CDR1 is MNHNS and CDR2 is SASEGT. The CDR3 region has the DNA TGTGCCAGCAGTGCCGGAACAGAAACGCAGTATTTT. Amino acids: CASSAGTETQYF.

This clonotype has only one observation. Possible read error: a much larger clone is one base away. CDR3: CTSSYGGTGLGEQFF. The CDR3 region has the DNA TGTACCAGCAGTTACGGGGGGACAGGGCTGGGAGAGCAGTTCTTC. The rearrangement uses TRBV6-5 and TRBJ2-1, with TRBD1 matching 9 bases. The CDR3 length is 15 residues. CDR1 is MNHEY and CDR2 is SVGAGI in the germline V gene.

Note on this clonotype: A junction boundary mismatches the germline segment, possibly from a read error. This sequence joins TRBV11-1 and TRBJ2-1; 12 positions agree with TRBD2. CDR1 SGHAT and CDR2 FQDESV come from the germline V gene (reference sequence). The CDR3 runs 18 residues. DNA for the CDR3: TGTGCCAAGACATTCCGGGCTAGCGGGAGGGATCATAGGGATGAACAGTTCTTC. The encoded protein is CAKTFRASGRDHRDEQFF.

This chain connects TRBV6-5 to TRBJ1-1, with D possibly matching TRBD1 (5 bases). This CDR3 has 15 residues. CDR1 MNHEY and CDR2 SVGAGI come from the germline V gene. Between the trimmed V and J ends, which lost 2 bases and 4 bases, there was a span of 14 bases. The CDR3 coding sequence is TGTGCCAGCAGTTACGTCCCAGGGTGGGGCACTGAAGCTTTCTTT. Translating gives CASSYVPGWGTEAFF.

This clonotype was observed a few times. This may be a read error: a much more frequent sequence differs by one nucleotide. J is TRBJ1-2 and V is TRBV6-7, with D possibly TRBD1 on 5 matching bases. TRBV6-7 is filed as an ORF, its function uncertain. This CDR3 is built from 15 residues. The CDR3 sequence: CVSSYWEGSGHGYTF. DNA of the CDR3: TGTGTCAGCAGTTACTGGGAGGGGTCGGGCCATGGCTACACCTTC.

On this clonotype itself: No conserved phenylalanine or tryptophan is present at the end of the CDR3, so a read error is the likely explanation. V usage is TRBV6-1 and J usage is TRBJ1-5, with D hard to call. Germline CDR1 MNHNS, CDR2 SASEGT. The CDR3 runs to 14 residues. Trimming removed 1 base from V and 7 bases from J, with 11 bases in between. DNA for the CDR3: TGTGCCAGCAGTGAAGGAGGAGGTTACCAGCCCCAGCATTCT. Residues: CASSEGGGYQPQHS.

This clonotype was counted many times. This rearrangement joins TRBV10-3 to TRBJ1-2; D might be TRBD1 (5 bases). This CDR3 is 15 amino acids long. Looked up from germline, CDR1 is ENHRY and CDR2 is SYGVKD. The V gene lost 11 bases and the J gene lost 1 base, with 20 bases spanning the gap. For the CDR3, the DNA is TGTGCCTCCGGGGACCCCACAGACAGTAACTATGGCTACACCTTC. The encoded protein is CASGDPTDSNYGYTF.

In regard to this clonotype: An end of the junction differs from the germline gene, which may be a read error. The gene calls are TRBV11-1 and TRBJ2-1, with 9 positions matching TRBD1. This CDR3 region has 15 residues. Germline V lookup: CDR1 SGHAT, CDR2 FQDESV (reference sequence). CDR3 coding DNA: TGTGCCAGCATGCAGGGACAGGGAAACTACAATGAGCAGTTTTTC. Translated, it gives CASMQGQGNYNEQFF.

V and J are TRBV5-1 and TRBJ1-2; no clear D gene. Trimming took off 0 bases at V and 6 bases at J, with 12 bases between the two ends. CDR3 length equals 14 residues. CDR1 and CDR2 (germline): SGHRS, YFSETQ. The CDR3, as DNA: TGCGCCAGCAGCTTGGCCGGGGAACACGATGGCTACACCTTC. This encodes CASSLAGEHDGYTF.

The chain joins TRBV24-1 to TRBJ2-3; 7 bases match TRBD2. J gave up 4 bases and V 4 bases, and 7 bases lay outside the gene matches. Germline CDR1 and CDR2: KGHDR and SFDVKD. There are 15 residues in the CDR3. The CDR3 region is CATSDVSGISDTQYF. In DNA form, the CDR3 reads TGTGCCACCAGTGACGTAAGCGGGATTTCAGATACGCAGTATTTT.

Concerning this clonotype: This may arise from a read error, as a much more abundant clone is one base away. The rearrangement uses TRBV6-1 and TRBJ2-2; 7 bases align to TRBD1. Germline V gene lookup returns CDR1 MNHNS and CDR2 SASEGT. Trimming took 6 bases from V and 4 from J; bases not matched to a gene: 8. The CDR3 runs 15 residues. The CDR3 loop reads CASRSTGVITGELFF. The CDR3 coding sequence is TGTGCCAGCAGGTCCACAGGGGTGATCACCGGGGAGCTGTTTTTT.

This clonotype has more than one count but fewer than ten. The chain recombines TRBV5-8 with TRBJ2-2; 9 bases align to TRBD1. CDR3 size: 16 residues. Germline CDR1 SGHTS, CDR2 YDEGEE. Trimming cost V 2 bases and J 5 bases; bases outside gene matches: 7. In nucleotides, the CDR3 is TGTGCCAGCAGCTTCATTTTACAGGGGGCTACCGGGGAGCTGTTTTTT. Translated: CASSFILQGATGELFF.